The rows below give T cell receptor beta chains drawn from one sample of a study of blood T cell repertoires in COVID-19. The assay was immunoSEQ multiplex PCR, and TCRdb's table has in-frame clones only and misses some. The profile covers 200,000 to 250,000 clones, with roughly four fifths appearing a single time and nearly 9.5% taken by the ten largest. The sample was PBMCs or T cells enriched from blood (not recorded which). These receptors came from a man aged 40-49 years who had recovered from COVID-19. Both conserved end residues are part of each CDR3. D genes are given only for firm matches. Clone size, where shown, is once, few, many, or a class for clones that have expanded.

J	size	V	D	CDR3	DNA
TRBJ2-7	-	TRBV25-1	TRBD2	CARGLAGSGYEQYF	TGTGCCAGGGGACTAGCGGGGTCAGGGTACGAGCAGTACTTC
TRBJ2-5	once	TRBV2	TRBD1	CASSVQGAVGETQYF	TGTGCCAGCAGCGTCCAGGGGGCGGTGGGGGAGACCCAGTACTTC
TRBJ2-7	-	TRBV18	TRBD1	CASSPGQATWEQYF	TGTGCCAGCTCACCGGGACAGGCCACTTGGGAGCAGTACTTC
TRBJ2-1	-	TRBV19	-	CASSRGSLEPYNEQFF	TGTGCCAGTAGTCGAGGGTCTCTCGAGCCCTACAATGAGCAGTTCTTC
TRBJ2-2	-	TRBV7-3	-	CASSLANSGELFF	TGTGCCAGCAGCTTAGCGAATTCCGGGGAGCTGTTTTTT
TRBJ2-5	-	TRBV19	TRBD1	CASSISGTAQTQYF	TGTGCCAGTAGTATTTCCGGGACAGCCCAGACCCAGTACTTC
TRBJ2-2	-	TRBV7-9	-	CASSLDGTGELFF	TGTGCCAGCAGCTTAGACGGGACCGGGGAGCTGTTTTTT
TRBJ2-2	-	TRBV6-5	-	CASSYSARVWTGELFF	TGTGCCAGCAGTTACTCGGCTAGAGTGTGGACCGGGGAGCTGTTTTTT
TRBJ1-1	few	TRBV6-5	-	CASKRVQGAAFF	TGTGCCAGCAAAAGGGTACAGGGCGCCGCTTTCTTT
TRBJ1-3	-	TRBV7-8	-	CASSLELGTRTGNTIYF	TGTGCCAGCAGCTTAGAGTTAGGGACACGGACTGGAAACACCATATATTTT
TRBJ2-5	-	TRBV7-6	-	CASSLATGGQGTQYF	TGTGCCAGCAGCTTAGCGACGGGGGGCCAAGGGACCCAGTACTTC
TRBJ2-7	-	TRBV6-5	TRBD1	CASSYSQRGQGEYF	TGTGCCAGCAGTTACTCCCAACGCGGACAGGGGGAGTACTTC
TRBJ1-4	few	TRBV28	-	CASSTSRGTRLAEKLFF	TGTGCCAGCAGTACCTCAAGGGGGACAAGGCTGGCTGAAAAACTGTTTTTT
TRBJ2-2	-	TRBV27	-	CASSFGGYGGGELFF	TGTGCCAGCAGTTTCGGGGGATACGGTGGCGGGGAGCTGTTTTTT
TRBJ2-1	-	TRBV15	TRBD1	CATSRELQGTGIANEQFF	TGTGCCACCAGCAGAGAATTGCAAGGGACAGGGATAGCAAATGAGCAGTTCTTC
TRBJ2-7	-	TRBV27	TRBD2	CASGRGTYEQYF	TGTGCCAGCGGGAGGGGTACCTACGAGCAGTACTTC
TRBJ1-6	-	TRBV5-1	TRBD1	CASSSGTGAGPLHF	TGCGCCAGCAGCTCCGGGACAGGGGCTGGACCCCTCCACTTT
TRBJ2-1	-	TRBV12-3/TRBV12-4	-	CASSGLGAIMQFF	TGTGCCAGCAGTGGACTTGGAGCGATAATGCAGTTCTTC
TRBJ1-2	few	TRBV2	-	CASSESAGFTNYGYTF	TGTGCCAGCAGTGAATCGGCAGGCTTCACCAACTATGGCTACACCTTC
TRBJ1-1	-	TRBV19	TRBD1	CASSGQVNTEAFF	TGTGCCAGTAGCGGACAGGTGAACACTGAAGCTTTCTTT
TRBJ2-1	-	TRBV7-9	TRBD2	CASSLDRSASGHWDEQFF	TGTGCCAGCAGCTTAGATCGGTCAGCTAGCGGCCATTGGGATGAGCAGTTCTTC
TRBJ1-4	once	TRBV30	TRBD1	CAWSPQGAATNEKLFF	TGTGCCTGGAGTCCACAGGGGGCTGCAACTAATGAAAAACTGTTTTTT
TRBJ2-2	-	TRBV24-1	TRBD1	CATSDPGGPGTGELFF	TGTGCCACCAGTGATCCAGGGGGACCGGGCACCGGGGAGCTGTTTTTT
TRBJ2-7	-	TRBV30	-	CAWSVPGLYEQYF	TGTGCCTGGAGTGTTCCGGGATTATACGAGCAGTACTTC
TRBJ2-7	-	TRBV6-5	TRBD1	CASSYAPGQVYEQYF	TGTGCCAGCAGTTACGCGCCGGGACAGGTCTACGAGCAGTACTTC
TRBJ1-5	few	TRBV19	-	CASSISGDGNQPQHF	TGTGCCAGTAGTATATCGGGGGACGGCAATCAGCCCCAGCATTTT
TRBJ2-7	-	TRBV18	-	CASSPTGTYEQYF	TGTGCCAGCTCACCAACAGGGACCTACGAGCAGTACTTC
TRBJ2-3	once	TRBV18	-	CASSPSVSTDTQYF	TGTGCCAGCTCACCCTCGGTTTCGACAGATACGCAGTATTTT
TRBJ2-7	-	TRBV19	-	CASSIQSTGEQYF	TGTGCCAGTAGTATACAATCCACAGGGGAGCAGTACTTC
TRBJ2-5	-	TRBV5-4	-	CASSSRTSPLGTQYF	TGTGCCAGCAGCTCCCGAACTAGCCCCCTAGGGACCCAGTACTTC
TRBJ1-5	-	TRBV2	-	CASSDNRAPQPQHF	TGTGCCAGCAGTGACAACAGGGCCCCCCAGCCCCAGCATTTT
TRBJ1-4	once	TRBV19	-	CASSAGQSRKLFF	TGTGCCAGTAGTGCAGGACAGTCTAGGAAACTGTTTTTT
TRBJ1-3	-	TRBV14	-	CASSLDSAGNTIYF	TGTGCCAGCAGCCTCGACAGCGCTGGAAACACCATATATTTT
TRBJ1-1	-	TRBV27	TRBD1	CASSTGQGPTEAFF	TGTGCCAGCAGTACCGGACAGGGACCCACTGAAGCTTTCTTT
TRBJ2-7	-	TRBV14	TRBD2	CASSLRTSFTQQYF	TGTGCCAGCAGCCTACGGACTAGTTTTACCCAGCAGTACTTC
TRBJ2-1	-	TRBV24-1	-	CATSSSTELEQFF	TGTGCCACCAGTTCTTCTACAGAACTTGAGCAGTTCTTC
TRBJ1-1	-	TRBV15	-	CATSRPFGGFGGTEAFF	TGTGCCACCAGCAGACCCTTCGGGGGGTTTGGGGGCACTGAAGCTTTCTTT
TRBJ1-1	-	TRBV18	-	CASSGANTEAFF	TGTGCCAGCTCAGGGGCCAACACTGAAGCTTTCTTT
TRBJ2-7	-	TRBV28	TRBD1	CASRQFHGTGFSEQYF	TGTGCCAGCAGACAGTTCCACGGGACAGGGTTTAGCGAGCAGTACTTC
TRBJ2-2	-	TRBV10-2	TRBD2	CASSELAVSNTGELFF	TGCGCCAGCAGTGAACTAGCGGTTTCGAACACCGGGGAGCTGTTTTTT
TRBJ1-3	-	TRBV10-1	-	CASSEARGPSSGNTIYF	TGCGCCAGCAGTGAAGCAAGGGGCCCGAGCTCTGGAAACACCATATATTTT
TRBJ2-1	once	TRBV24-1	TRBD1	CATSDAGTGAHEQFF	TGTGCCACCAGTGACGCCGGGACAGGGGCCCATGAGCAGTTCTTC
TRBJ2-1	-	TRBV28	-	CASSLEAGGNEQFF	TGTGCCAGCAGTTTGGAAGCGGGCGGCAATGAGCAGTTCTTC
TRBJ2-7	-	TRBV2	-	CASSAPGLSSYEQYF	TGTGCCAGCAGTGCCCCCGGACTGAGCTCCTACGAGCAGTACTTC
TRBJ1-2	-	TRBV6-5	-	CASSYGAAGHYGYTF	TGTGCCAGCAGTTACGGGGCGGCGGGGCACTATGGCTACACCTTC
TRBJ2-1	-	TRBV9	-	CASSVQDSYNEQFF	TGTGCCAGCAGCGTGCAGGATTCCTACAATGAGCAGTTCTTC
TRBJ2-1	-	TRBV9	TRBD2	CASSASSGGEQFF	TGTGCCAGCAGCGCCTCCTCGGGGGGTGAGCAGTTCTTC
TRBJ1-3	-	TRBV19	TRBD1	CASSIEGAAGNTIYF	TGTGCCAGTAGTATCGAGGGGGCGGCTGGAAACACCATATATTTT
TRBJ2-1	-	TRBV10-3	TRBD2	CAIKTSGSNEQFF	TGTGCCATCAAAACTAGCGGCTCCAATGAGCAGTTCTTC
TRBJ1-3	-	TRBV2	-	CASNGELGNTIYF	TGTGCCAGCAATGGGGAGTTGGGAAACACCATATATTTT
TRBJ1-2	-	TRBV27	-	CASSFEPGRQLDGYTF	TGTGCCAGCAGTTTCGAGCCGGGTCGGCAGTTAGATGGCTACACCTTC
TRBJ1-2	-	TRBV7-9	-	CASSPPRRVDGYTF	TGTGCCAGCAGCCCCCCCCGCAGGGTGGATGGCTACACCTTC
TRBJ2-7	-	TRBV15	-	CATSREKDSLGVYEQYF	TGTGCCACCAGCAGAGAGAAGGATAGTCTCGGGGTATACGAGCAGTACTTC
TRBJ2-1	-	TRBV19	-	CASSLGLYNEQFF	TGTGCCAGTAGTTTGGGACTTTACAATGAGCAGTTCTTC
TRBJ2-4	-	TRBV30	-	CAWGQGTTYLQNIQYF	TGTGCCTGGGGCCAGGGGACAACCTACCTCCAAAACATTCAGTACTTC